This TCR beta chain was identified during a study of blood T cell repertoires in COVID-19. For the study at large: Sources were T cells, B-cell-depleted T cells, or PBMCs; the material itself was cDNA or gDNA.

J gave up 9 bases and V 5 bases, and 11 bases lay outside the gene matches. From germline, CDR1 is SEHNR and CDR2 FQNEAQ (reference sequence). The CDR3 consists of 14 residues. Study processing details: Estimates of nucleated cell counts were drawn from the amplification of reference gene primers. Assay used: immunoSEQ multiplex PCR; TCRdb lists only in-frame clones, some missing. For V, J and clone size, that table is used; D and trimming come from the DNA. The data hold about 190,000 clones, with roughly 80% observed a single time. V gene TRBV7-9 combines with J gene TRBJ2-3; 7 nucleotides agree with TRBD1. This sequence was found in a man aged 50 to 60 who had recovered from COVID-19. The sequenced sample consisted of peripheral blood. The CDR3 sequence is CASSPGTAWGTQYF. The CDR3 nucleotides are TGTGCCAGCAGCCCCGGGACAGCATGGGGAACGCAGTATTTT.